This TCR beta chain was recorded in a study of early T cells in non-severe SARS-CoV-2 infection. Study-level information: Investigators sequenced bulk RNA drawn from unsorted whole blood, and chains remained unpaired.

TCRdb reprocessed the 5' RACE reads with MiXCR, giving one entry per CDR3 protein. Of tens of thousands of distinct CDR3 sequences detected, over 13% appear once; the ten largest clones hold over 3.5%. Germline assignment: CDR1 SGHAT and CDR2 FQNNGV. This CDR3 is 12 amino acids long. Unmatched junction bases numbered 5, after V lost 8 bases and J lost 9 bases. The chain joins TRBV11-2 to TRBJ2-1; 9 nucleotides match TRBD2. This TCR was recovered from an adult who was a healthcare worker with PCR-confirmed SARS-CoV-2 infection or an uninfected control (not recorded which). The sample was whole blood, taken at baseline. The CDR3 loop reads CASDKTSGEQFF. CDR3 coding DNA: TGTGCCAGCGACAAGACTAGCGGTGAGCAGTTCTTC.